These 11 T cell receptor beta chains came from one sample sequenced in a study of radiotherapy plus CTLA-4 blockade in lung cancer. Clones were sequenced by immunoSEQ multiplex PCR, and TCRdb holds only the in-frame ones, with some missing. The table records 40,000 to 60,000 clones, 82% of them present only once. Sequenced material: peripheral blood, taken from a patient treated with radiotherapy plus ipilimumab. These receptors were taken from a human donor with non-small cell lung cancer who had stable disease on radiotherapy plus ipilimumab.

The chain is built from TRBV11-2 and TRBJ1-1; 9 nucleotides align to TRBD1. CDR1 and CDR2 from the germline V gene are SGHAT and FQNNGV. The junction had 12 bases not matched to a gene; V was cut back by 6 bases and J by 1 base. CDR3 size: 17 residues. The CDR3 region is CASSTGTGWDENTEAFF. Written as DNA, the CDR3 is TGTGCCAGCAGTACCGGGACAGGGTGGGATGAGAACACTGAAGCTTTCTTT.

The chain couples TRBV7-2 to TRBJ1-1; possible D gene TRBD1, 5 bases. Between the trimmed V and J ends, which lost 5 bases and 4 bases, there was a span of 17 bases. The germline V gene encodes CDR1 SGHTA and CDR2 FQGNSA. CDR3 length: 15 amino acids. CDR3: CASSAGPGGSTEAFF. CDR3 coding DNA: TGTGCCAGCAGCGCCGGGCCGGGGGGGAGCACTGAAGCTTTCTTT.

The chain combines TRBV9 with TRBJ2-5; 8 bases match TRBD2. The germline V gene has CDR1 SGDLS and CDR2 YYNGEE. The V gene end was trimmed by 1 base and the J gene end by 5 bases; junction bases not matched to a gene: 7. CDR3 length equals 15 residues. CDR3 amino acids: CASSVRRGGWETQYF. The CDR3 coding sequence is TGTGCCAGCAGCGTACGTCGGGGGGGCTGGGAGACCCAGTACTTC.

The chain links TRBV19 to TRBJ2-7, with 14 bases matching TRBD2. The junction had 5 bases not matched to a gene; V was cut back by 5 bases and J by 2 bases. CDR3 size: 16 residues. Germline CDR1 is LNHDA and CDR2 is SQIVND (reference sequence). The CDR3 coding sequence is TGTGCCAGTAGTCCGCGACTAGCGGGAGGGCCCTACGAGCAGTACTTC. Translating gives CASSPRLAGGPYEQYF.

The rearrangement joins TRBV4-3 to TRBJ1-2; possibly TRBD1 for D (5 bases). In germline, CDR1 is LGHNA, CDR2 YSLEER. The CDR3 contains 16 residues. Trimming removed 1 base from V and 4 bases from J, with 16 bases in between. The CDR3: CASSQGDGGKSYGYTF. CDR3 coding DNA: TGCGCCAGCAGCCAAGGAGACGGGGGGAAATCCTATGGCTACACCTTC.

The chain recombines TRBV5-1 with TRBJ2-7; 7 bases line up with TRBD2. The V and J ends lost 4 bases and 2 bases, in that order; junction bases with no gene match: 6. In germline, CDR1 is SGHRS, CDR2 YFSETQ. There are 14 residues in the CDR3. CDR3 DNA sequence: TGCGCCAGCAGCCTGGATCGGGGGGCCTACGAGCAGTACTTC. It yields the protein CASSLDRGAYEQYF.

The chain joins TRBV9 to TRBJ1-2; TRBD1 matches 7 bases. In germline, CDR1 is SGDLS, CDR2 YYNGEE. This CDR3 is built from 15 residues. Trimming took 0 bases from V and 2 from J; bases not matched to a gene: 4. The CDR3 region is CASSVELGGNYGYTF. The CDR3, as DNA: TGTGCCAGCAGCGTAGAGTTAGGGGGCAACTATGGCTACACCTTC.

The CDR3 region has the DNA TGTGCCAGCAGCTCCCATCGGGGACAGGAAAACTCCTATGGCTACACCTTC. Translated, it gives CASSSHRGQENSYGYTF. V usage is TRBV7-9 and J usage is TRBJ1-2; 8 positions match TRBD1. Germline V lookup: CDR1 SEHNR, CDR2 FQNEAQ (reference sequence). This CDR3 is built from 17 residues. With V trimmed by 4 bases and J by 4 bases, 14 bases remained unmatched.

This clone came up once. The chain links TRBV7-2 to TRBJ2-1; 14 bases align to TRBD2. CDR3 length: 16 amino acids. J lost 14 bases, V lost 4 bases, and 13 bases had no gene match. The germline gives CDR1 SGHTA, CDR2 FQGNSA. The chain's CDR3 is CASSSRLAGGVGTEFF. As DNA, the CDR3 is TGTGCCAGCAGCTCCAGACTAGCGGGAGGGGTGGGTACGGAGTTCTTC. The variable domain in full, with the rest retrieved from reference TRBV7-2 and TRBJ2-1, is GAGVSQSPSNKVTEKGKDVELRCDPISGHTALYWYRQSLGQGLEFLIYFQGNSAPDKSGLPSDRFSAERTGGSVSTLTIQRTQQEDSAVYLCASSSRLAGGVGTEFFGPGTRLTVL.

V and J are TRBV27 and TRBJ1-1; D is unclear. CDR1 MNHEY and CDR2 SMNVEV come from the germline V gene (reference sequence). V lost 4 bases to trimming and J lost 4 bases, with 13 bases between them. The length of the CDR3 is 14 residues. The CDR3 spells CASSSYLPGTEAFF. The CDR3 DNA is TGTGCCAGCAGTTCCTACCTCCCTGGCACTGAAGCTTTCTTT.

The chain uses TRBV11-1 and TRBJ2-5, with 9 bases aligning to TRBD1. This CDR3 has 14 residues. The V gene's germline CDR1 is SGHAT and CDR2 FQDESV (reference sequence). With V trimmed by 5 bases and J by 5 bases, 6 bases remained unmatched. The CDR3 sequence: CASSPRTGVETQYF. CDR3 in DNA: TGTGCCAGCAGCCCCCGGACAGGGGTGGAGACCCAGTACTTC.